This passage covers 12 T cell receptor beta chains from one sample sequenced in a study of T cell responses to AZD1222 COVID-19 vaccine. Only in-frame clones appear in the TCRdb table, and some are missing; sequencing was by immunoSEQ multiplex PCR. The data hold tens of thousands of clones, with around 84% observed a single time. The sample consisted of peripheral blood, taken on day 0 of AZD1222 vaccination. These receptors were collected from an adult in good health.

CDR3 loop: CASSYGYGEAFF. Here the CDR3 DNA reads TGTGCCAGCAGTTACGGGTATGGAGAAGCTTTCTTT. V is TRBV6-2 or TRBV6-3 and J is TRBJ1-1; D is unresolved. The CDR3 covers 12 residues. In germline, CDR1 is MNHEY, CDR2 SVGEGT. The V gene lost 2 bases and the J gene lost 8 bases, with 9 bases spanning the gap.

CDR3 sequence: CASSQFLAGPYEQYF. CDR3 DNA: TGCGCCAGCAGCCAATTCCTAGCGGGACCCTACGAGCAGTACTTC. The V call is TRBV4-3, the J call TRBJ2-7; the match to TRBD2 covers 9 bases. CDR3 length: 15 amino acids. Looked up from germline, CDR1 is LGHNA and CDR2 is YSLEER. The V gene end was trimmed by 2 bases and the J gene end by 2 bases; junction bases not matched to a gene: 4.

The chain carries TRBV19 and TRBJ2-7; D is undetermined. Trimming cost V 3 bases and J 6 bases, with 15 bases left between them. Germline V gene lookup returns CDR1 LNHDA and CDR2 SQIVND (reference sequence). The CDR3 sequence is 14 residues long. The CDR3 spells CASSILAQSSEQYF. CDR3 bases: TGTGCCAGTAGTATTCTGGCACAGTCAAGCGAGCAGTACTTC. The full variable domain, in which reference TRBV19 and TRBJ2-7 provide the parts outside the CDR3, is DGGITQSPKYLFRKEGQNVTLSCEQNLNHDAMYWYRQDPGQGLRLIYYSQIVNDFQKGDIAEGYSVSREKKESFPLTVTSAQKNPTAFYLCASSILAQSSEQYFGPGTRLTVT.

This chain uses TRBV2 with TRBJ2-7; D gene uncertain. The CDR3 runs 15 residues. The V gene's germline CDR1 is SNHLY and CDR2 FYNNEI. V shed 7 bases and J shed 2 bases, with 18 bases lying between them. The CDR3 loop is CASTPVRPATYEQYF. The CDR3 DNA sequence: TGTGCCAGCACCCCAGTGCGACCTGCCACCTACGAGCAGTACTTC. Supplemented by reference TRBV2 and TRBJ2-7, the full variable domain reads EPEVTQTPSHQVTQMGQEVILRCVPISNHLYFYWYRQILGQKVEFLVSFYNNEISEKSEIFDDQFSVERPDGSNFTLKIRSTKLEDSAMYFCASTPVRPATYEQYFGPGTRLTVT.

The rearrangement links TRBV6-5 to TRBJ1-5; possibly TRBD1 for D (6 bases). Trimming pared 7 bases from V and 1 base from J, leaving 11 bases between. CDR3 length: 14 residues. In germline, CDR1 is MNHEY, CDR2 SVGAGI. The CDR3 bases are TGTGCCAGCATTACACAGGGAAGCAATCAGCCCCAGCATTTT. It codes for CASITQGSNQPQHF.

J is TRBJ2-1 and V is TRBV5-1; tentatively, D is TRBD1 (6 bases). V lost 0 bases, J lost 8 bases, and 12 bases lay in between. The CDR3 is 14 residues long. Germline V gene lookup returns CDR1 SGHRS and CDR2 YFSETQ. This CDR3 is CASSLGGLTDEQFF. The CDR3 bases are TGCGCCAGCAGCTTGGGGGGGCTGACTGATGAGCAGTTCTTC.

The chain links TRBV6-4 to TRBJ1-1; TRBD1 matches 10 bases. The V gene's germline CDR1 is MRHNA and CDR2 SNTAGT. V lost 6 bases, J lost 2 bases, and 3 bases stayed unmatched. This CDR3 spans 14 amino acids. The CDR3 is CASRGTGDNTEAFF. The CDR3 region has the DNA TGTGCCAGCAGGGGGACAGGGGATAACACTGAAGCTTTCTTT.

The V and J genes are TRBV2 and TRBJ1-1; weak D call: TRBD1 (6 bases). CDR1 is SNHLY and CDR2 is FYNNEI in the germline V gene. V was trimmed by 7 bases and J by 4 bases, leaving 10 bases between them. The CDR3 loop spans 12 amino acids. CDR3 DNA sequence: TGTGCCAGCACAGGGGATCTCACTGAAGCTTTCTTT. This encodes CASTGDLTEAFF.

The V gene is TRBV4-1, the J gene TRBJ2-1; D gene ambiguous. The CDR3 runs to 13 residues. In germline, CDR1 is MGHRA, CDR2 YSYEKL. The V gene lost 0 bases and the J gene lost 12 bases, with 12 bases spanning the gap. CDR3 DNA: TGCGCCAGCAGCCAAGAGGTAGGGCGAACGCAGTTCTTC. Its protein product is CASSQEVGRTQFF.

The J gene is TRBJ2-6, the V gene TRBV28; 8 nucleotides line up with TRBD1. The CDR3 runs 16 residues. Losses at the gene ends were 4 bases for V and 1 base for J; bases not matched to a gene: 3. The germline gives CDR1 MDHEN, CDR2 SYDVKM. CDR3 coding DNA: TGTGCCAGCAGTTCCGGGACAGGATCTGGGGCCAACGTCCTGACTTTC. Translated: CASSSGTGSGANVLTF. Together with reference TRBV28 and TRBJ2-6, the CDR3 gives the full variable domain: DVKVTQSSRYLVKRTGEKVFLECVQDMDHENMFWYRQDPGLGLRLIYFSYDVKMKEKGDIPEGYSVSREKKERFSLILESASTNQTSMYLCASSSGTGSGANVLTFGAGSRLTVL.

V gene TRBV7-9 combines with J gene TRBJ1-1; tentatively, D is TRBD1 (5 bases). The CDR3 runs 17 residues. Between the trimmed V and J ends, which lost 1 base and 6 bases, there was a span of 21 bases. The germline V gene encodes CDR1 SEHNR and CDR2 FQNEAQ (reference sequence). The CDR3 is CASSLVAGWTSQPEAFF. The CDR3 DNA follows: TGTGCCAGCAGCTTAGTTGCGGGCTGGACATCCCAACCTGAAGCTTTCTTT. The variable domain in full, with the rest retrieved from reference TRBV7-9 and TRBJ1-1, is DTGVSQNPRHKITKRGQNVTFRCDPISEHNRLYWYRQTLGQGPEFLTYFQNEAQLEKSRLLSDRFSAERPKGSFSTLEIQRTEQGDSAMYLCASSLVAGWTSQPEAFFGQGTRLTVV.

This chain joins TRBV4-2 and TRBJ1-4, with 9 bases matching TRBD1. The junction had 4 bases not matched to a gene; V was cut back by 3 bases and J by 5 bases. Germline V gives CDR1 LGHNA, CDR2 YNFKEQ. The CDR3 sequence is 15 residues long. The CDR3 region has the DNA TGTGCCAGCAGCCATCCCGGGACAGGGAATGAAAAACTGTTTTTT. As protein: CASSHPGTGNEKLFF.